Reported below is one TCR beta chain. Antigen: not known. Each patient experienced a relapse that followed autologous stem cell transplantation, and brentuximab vedotin exposure varied. Magnetic negative selection isolated CD8+ T cells from thawed PBMCs. The data belong to a study of PD-1 blockade in classical Hodgkin lymphoma. For the study at large: Patients had nivolumab dosed at 3 mg/kg, delivered intravenously every 2 weeks. General study findings and limits: Possibly reflecting disease activity or prior therapy, repertoire differences have causes that remain undefined. At C4D1, TCR diversity had climbed significantly for CD4+ cells, though not for CD8+ cells. Patients starting nivolumab less than 1 year after ASCT had lower diversity and were excluded from later analyses.

Using immunoSEQ multiplex PCR, the repertoire was profiled, and TCRdb retains in-frame clones only, with some absent. The sample contains 25,000 to 30,000 clones, 70% to 90% of which appear only once. The material was CD8+ T cells from blood, obtained at baseline. This TCR came from a human donor with classical Hodgkin lymphoma.

CDR3 sequence (DNA): TGTGCCAGCAGCGCTACCGAAAAACTGTTTTTT. It yields the protein CASSATEKLFF. This chain links TRBV11-2 with TRBJ1-4; no reliable D call. This CDR3 spans 11 amino acids. V lost 5 bases to trimming and J lost 8 bases, with 6 bases between them. Germline CDR1 is SGHAT and CDR2 is FQNNGV.